The 25 T cell receptor beta chains reported below all come from one sample, sequenced in a study of shared clonotypes between healthy human individuals. TCRdb's copy holds only in-frame clones and misses some; the assay was immunoSEQ multiplex PCR. The repertoire has about 1 million clones, 65% to 75% of them found once; the top ten carry over 1.3%. The specimen was memory CD4+ T cells sorted from blood. Subset here: CD45RA-negative fraction. Receptors were obtained from a man younger than 35 in good health.

Here the CDR3 DNA reads TGTGCCAGCAGCTCAGGACCCACAGCGACCCAGTTCTTC. It encodes CASSSGPTATQFF. This chain connects TRBV7-8 to TRBJ2-1; D gene uncertain. Germline loops: CDR1 SGHVS, CDR2 FQNEAQ. The CDR3 runs 13 residues. V was trimmed by 4 bases and J by 13 bases, leaving 17 bases between them. Using reference TRBV7-8 and TRBJ2-1 for the parts outside the CDR3, the full variable domain is GAGVSQSPRYKVAKRGQDVALRCDPISGHVSLFWYQQALGQGPEFLTYFQNEAQLDKSGLPSDRFFAERPEGSVSTLKIQRTQQEDSAVYLCASSSGPTATQFFGPGTRLTVL.

This clone turned up a few times. The chain joins TRBV19 to TRBJ2-6; TRBD2 matches at 7 bases. This CDR3 has 15 residues. V shed 5 bases and J 4 bases; nucleotides not matched to a gene: 5. Looked up from germline, CDR1 is LNHDA and CDR2 is SQIVND (reference sequence). The CDR3 spells CASSGAGVGANVLTF. Here the CDR3 DNA reads TGTGCCAGTAGTGGGGCGGGGGTCGGGGCCAACGTCCTGACTTTC.

About this clone: This specimen includes other DNA sequences encoding the same CDR3. V gene TRBV5-1 combines with J gene TRBJ2-7; the D gene could be TRBD1 or TRBD2 (6 bases each). The germline CDR1 and CDR2 sequences are SGHRS and YFSETQ. V was clipped by 5 bases and J by 0 bases, with 12 bases between them. This CDR3 has 14 amino acids. CDR3 DNA sequence: TGCGCCAGCAGTGAACAGGGAGGCTCCTACGAGCAGTACTTC. It encodes CASSEQGGSYEQYF.

This clone came up once. The V call is TRBV6-1, the J call TRBJ1-3, with a possible D match to TRBD1 (5 bases). Germline V CDR1 and CDR2: MNHNS, SASEGT. V lost 4 bases to trimming and J lost 3 bases, with 13 bases between them. This CDR3 is built from 15 residues. The CDR3 loop reads CASSASTDYGNTIYF. In DNA, the CDR3 is TGTGCCAGCAGTGCGTCGACAGATTATGGAAACACCATATATTTT.

The chain uses TRBV6-6 and TRBJ2-2, with D hard to call. Germline CDR1 reads MNHNY; CDR2 reads SVGAGI (reference sequence). V lost 5 bases and J lost 5, with 12 bases in between. This CDR3 is 14 amino acids long. CDR3 DNA: TGTGCCAGCAGTCCCTCAGGCCAGACCGGGGAGCTGTTTTTT. Translated: CASSPSGQTGELFF.

This sequence joins TRBV5-5 and TRBJ2-3; 9 nucleotides line up with TRBD1. Germline V gives CDR1 SGHKS, CDR2 YYEKEE (reference sequence). This CDR3 contains 14 residues. J gave up 5 bases and V 3 bases, and 4 bases lay outside the gene matches. The CDR3 nucleotides are TGTGCCAGCAGCTGGACAGGGGATAGAGATACGCAGTATTTT. Translating gives CASSWTGDRDTQYF.

The chain couples TRBV5-1 to TRBJ2-7, with D perhaps given as TRBD1 or TRBD2 (5 bases each). The CDR3 runs 15 residues. The V gene's germline CDR1 is SGHRS and CDR2 YFSETQ. Between the trimmed V and J ends, which lost 4 bases and 2 bases, there was a span of 16 bases. The CDR3 sequence: CASSTGTSGPYEQYF. The CDR3 DNA follows: TGCGCCAGCAGCACCGGGACGTCTGGGCCCTACGAGCAGTACTTC. The complete variable domain, with remaining parts taken from reference TRBV5-1 and TRBJ2-7, reads KAGVTQTPRYLIKTRGQQVTLSCSPISGHRSVSWYQQTPGQGLQFLFEYFSETQRNKGNFPGRFSGRQFSNSRSEMNVSTLELGDSALYLCASSTGTSGPYEQYFGPGTRLTVT.

The chain employs TRBV5-6 and TRBJ2-7; the match to TRBD1 covers 9 bases. Unmatched junction bases numbered 5, after V lost 3 bases and J lost 1 base. Germline V gene lookup returns CDR1 SGHDT and CDR2 YYEEEE. This CDR3 is 15 amino acids long. The CDR3 loop reads CASSYGQGMSYEQYF. The CDR3 DNA sequence: TGTGCCAGCAGCTACGGACAGGGGATGTCCTACGAGCAGTACTTC.

This clone was seen more than once but under ten times. Other DNA sequences of this sample code for an identical CDR3. The chain uses TRBV28 and TRBJ1-2, with 8 nucleotides matching TRBD1. V shed 5 bases and J 4 bases; nucleotides not matched to a gene: 9. CDR1 and CDR2 (germline): MDHEN, SYDVKM. CDR3 length equals 15 residues. CDR3 region: CASSPQGQASYGYTF. The DNA for the CDR3 is TGTGCCAGCAGTCCCCAGGGACAGGCGTCCTATGGCTACACCTTC.

The rearrangement links TRBV19 to TRBJ1-5; D perhaps matches TRBD1 (5 bases). The CDR3 extends over 16 amino acids. Germline CDR1 LNHDA, CDR2 SQIVND (reference sequence). V was clipped by 4 bases and J by 2 bases, with 15 bases between them. The CDR3 sequence: CASSNRGGGGNQPQHF. Here the CDR3 DNA reads TGTGCCAGTAGTAATCGGGGCGGAGGGGGCAATCAGCCCCAGCATTTT.

The chain employs TRBV6-1 and TRBJ1-6; D possibly corresponds to TRBD1 (5 bases). Germline CDR1 MNHNS, CDR2 SASEGT. CDR3 length: 15 amino acids. V was cut by 7 bases and J by 4 bases, with 14 bases left in between. CDR3 amino acids: CASNERGIYNSPLHF. The CDR3 bases are TGTGCCAGCAATGAGAGGGGTATATATAATTCACCCCTCCACTTT.

The J gene is TRBJ2-5, the V gene TRBV15, with TRBD2 as a possible D gene (6 bases). Trimming pared 0 bases from V and 5 bases from J, leaving 13 bases between. Germline V gene sequence: CDR1 LNHNV, CDR2 YYDKDF (reference sequence). The CDR3 spans 15 residues. CDR3 region: CATSRDGTSWETQYF. The CDR3 nucleotides read TGTGCCACCAGCAGAGATGGAACTAGCTGGGAGACCCAGTACTTC.

The chain combines TRBV7-9 with TRBJ1-4; D remains ambiguous. Germline V gene lookup returns CDR1 SEHNR and CDR2 FQNEAQ (reference sequence). This CDR3 comprises 16 residues. Trimming took 5 bases from V and 4 from J, leaving 17 bases between them. CDR3 coding DNA: TGTGCCAGCAGCCCTGACGGGAGGTGGGGTAATGAAAAACTGTTTTTT. Its protein product is CASSPDGRWGNEKLFF. The whole variable domain, remainder taken from reference TRBV7-9 and TRBJ1-4, is DTGVSQNPRHKITKRGQNVTFRCDPISEHNRLYWYRQTLGQGPEFLTYFQNEAQLEKSRLLSDRFSAERPKGSFSTLEIQRTEQGDSAMYLCASSPDGRWGNEKLFFGSGTQLSVL.

This chain links TRBV7-8 with TRBJ2-7; D unclear. This CDR3 spans 13 amino acids. Germline values: CDR1 SGHVS, CDR2 FQNEAQ. Trimming cost V 2 bases and J 1 base, with 6 bases left between them. CDR3 sequence: CASSLTKSYEQYF. The CDR3 bases are TGTGCCAGCAGCTTAACGAAATCCTACGAGCAGTACTTC.

The rearrangement uses TRBV9 and TRBJ1-4; D might be TRBD1 (5 bases). CDR3 length equals 13 residues. Trimming shortened V by 0 bases and J by 11 bases, and 11 bases separated the two germline ends. CDR1 SGDLS and CDR2 YYNGEE come from the germline V gene. The CDR3 DNA is TGTGCCAGCAGCGTAGTGTCGGGGACGAAACTGTTTTTT. It encodes CASSVVSGTKLFF.

This sequence joins TRBV28 and TRBJ1-4, with unresolved D. Germline CDR1 reads MDHEN; CDR2 reads SYDVKM. V was shortened by 6 bases and J by 0 bases, with 11 bases between the two germline ends. The CDR3 has 15 residues. This CDR3 is CASRWPRATNEKLFF. CDR3 nucleotide sequence: TGTGCCAGCAGGTGGCCGAGGGCAACTAATGAAAAACTGTTTTTT.

This chain links TRBV29-1 with TRBJ2-7; D is unclear. Germline CDR1 and CDR2: SQVTM and ANQGSEA. V was clipped by 6 bases and J by 3 bases, with 9 bases between them. The CDR3 sequence is 11 residues long. CDR3 bases: TGCAGCGTCCAAAGGGACTACGAGCAGTACTTC. This encodes CSVQRDYEQYF.

This rearrangement joins TRBV5-1 to TRBJ2-1; no reliable D call. The CDR3 contains 15 residues. The germline V and J ends were trimmed by 4 bases and 1 base, with 12 bases remaining between them. CDR1 is SGHRS, CDR2 YFSETQ, per germline. The CDR3 bases are TGCGCCAGCAGCCCGGATCAGATGTCCTACAATGAGCAGTTCTTC. Amino acids: CASSPDQMSYNEQFF.

The chain carries TRBV18 and TRBJ2-7; the D is unclear. The V end was cut by 4 bases, the J end by 0 bases, with 13 bases between. The CDR3 contains 15 residues. Per germline, CDR1 KGHSH and CDR2 LQKENI. The CDR3 nucleotides read TGTGCCAGCTCACGCGACATACCGATCTCCTACGAGCAGTACTTC. Translating gives CASSRDIPISYEQYF.

The chain employs TRBV15 and TRBJ2-7, with unresolved D. Germline-derived CDR1 and CDR2 are LNHNV and YYDKDF (reference sequence). This CDR3 has 18 amino acids. The V and J ends lost 0 bases and 2 bases respectively, with 20 bases between them. The CDR3 region is CATSRDSSIPAMAYEQYF. The CDR3 nucleotides read TGTGCCACCAGCAGAGATTCGTCGATTCCGGCCATGGCCTACGAGCAGTACTTC.

This sequence joins TRBV5-1 and TRBJ1-4; 8 bases match TRBD1. The CDR3 runs to 16 residues. V dropped 3 bases and J dropped 6; count of bases not matched to a gene: 10. Germline V gene sequence: CDR1 SGHRS, CDR2 YFSETQ. CDR3 in amino acids: CASSWTRGRGHEKLFF. In DNA form, the CDR3 reads TGCGCCAGCAGCTGGACCAGGGGGCGGGGGCATGAAAAACTGTTTTTT.

This clone was counted a single time. The V call is TRBV7-2, the J call TRBJ2-1, with D tentatively TRBD2 (6 bases). There are 15 residues in the CDR3. V lost 1 base and J lost 7, with 14 bases in between. CDR1 and CDR2 from the germline V gene are SGHTA and FQGNSA. The CDR3 reads CASSLVAEKGNEQFF. The CDR3, as DNA: TGTGCCAGCAGCTTAGTAGCGGAAAAGGGGAATGAGCAGTTCTTC.

For this clone: The sample contains more than one DNA sequence encoding this CDR3. The chain recombines TRBV6-1 with TRBJ2-3, with no clear D. V dropped 3 bases and J dropped 4 bases, with 2 bases sitting between them. This CDR3 spans 11 amino acids. The V gene's germline CDR1 is MNHNS and CDR2 SASEGT. As DNA, the CDR3 is TGTGCCAGCAGTGACCCAGATACGCAGTATTTT. Its translation is CASSDPDTQYF.

Turning to this clone: Additional DNA sequences in this sample encode the identical CDR3. This chain joins TRBV11-2 and TRBJ2-6; D possibly uses TRBD1 or TRBD2 (5 bases each). The CDR3 extends over 16 amino acids. Germline V lookup: CDR1 SGHAT, CDR2 FQNNGV. The V end was cut by 3 bases, the J end by 0 bases, with 9 bases between. The DNA for the CDR3 is TGTGCCAGCAGCTTGGGGACGGCCTCTGGGGCCAACGTCCTGACTTTC. Translating gives CASSLGTASGANVLTF.

The V gene is TRBV7-9, the J gene TRBJ2-7; no clear D. Germline V gene sequence: CDR1 SEHNR, CDR2 FQNEAQ (reference sequence). This CDR3 comprises 14 residues. V lost 1 base to trimming and J lost 4 bases, with 11 bases between them. This chain's CDR3 is CASSLGGNFYEQYF. The CDR3 DNA is TGTGCCAGCAGCTTAGGGGGTAACTTTTACGAGCAGTACTTC. The full variable domain, with the rest looked up from reference TRBV7-9 and TRBJ2-7, is DTGVSQNPRHKITKRGQNVTFRCDPISEHNRLYWYRQTLGQGPEFLTYFQNEAQLEKSRLLSDRFSAERPKGSFSTLEIQRTEQGDSAMYLCASSLGGNFYEQYFGPGTRLTVT.